This section outlines one TCR beta chain sequence together with its context. Its specificity is not known. Clones were read by immunoSEQ multiplex PCR, and TCRdb kept only the in-frame ones, dropping some. This table has 75,000 to 95,000 clones, approximately 89% appearing once. The entry originates in a study of T cell responses to AZD1222 COVID-19 vaccine. Germline loops: CDR1 KGHSH, CDR2 LQKENI. The V segment lost 3 bases and the J segment 4 bases; nucleotides outside the gene matches: 6. This CDR3 contains 15 residues. General study results and limits: Donors, mostly white British, included more females; clonal diversity was possibly underestimated. Nearly half of spike-specific TCRs reportedly target variant regions that are unmutated in the B.1.351 and B.1.1.7 variants. Receipt of two AZD1222 doses was followed by a rise in Spike-specific TCR breadth and depth.

Sequencing used peripheral blood, obtained 28 days after the second AZD1222 dose. The gene calls are TRBV18 and TRBJ2-1, with 7 bases identical to TRBD1. This TCR was sampled from an adult who received the AZD1222 COVID-19 vaccine. The CDR3 sequence: CASSPDREAYNEQFF. For the CDR3, the DNA is TGTGCCAGCTCACCTGACAGGGAAGCGTACAATGAGCAGTTCTTC.